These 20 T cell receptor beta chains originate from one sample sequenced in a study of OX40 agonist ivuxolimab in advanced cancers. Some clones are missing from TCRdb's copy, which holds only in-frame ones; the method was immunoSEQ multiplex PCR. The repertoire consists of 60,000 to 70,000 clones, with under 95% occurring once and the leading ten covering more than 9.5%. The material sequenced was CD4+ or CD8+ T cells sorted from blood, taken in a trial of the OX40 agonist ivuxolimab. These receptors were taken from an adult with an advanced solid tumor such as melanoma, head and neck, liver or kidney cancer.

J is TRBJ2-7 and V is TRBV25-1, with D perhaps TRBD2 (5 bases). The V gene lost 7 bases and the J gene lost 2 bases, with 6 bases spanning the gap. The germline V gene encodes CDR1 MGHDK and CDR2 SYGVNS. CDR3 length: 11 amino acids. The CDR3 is CASTGAYEQYF. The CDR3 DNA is TGTGCCAGCACCGGGGCCTACGAGCAGTACTTC.

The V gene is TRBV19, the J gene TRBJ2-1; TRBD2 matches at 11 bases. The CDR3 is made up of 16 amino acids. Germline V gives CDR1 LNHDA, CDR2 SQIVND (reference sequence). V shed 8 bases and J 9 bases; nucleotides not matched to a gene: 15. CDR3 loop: CASFPGLAAHGSEQFF. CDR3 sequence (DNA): TGTGCCAGTTTTCCGGGACTAGCGGCACACGGAAGTGAGCAGTTCTTC.

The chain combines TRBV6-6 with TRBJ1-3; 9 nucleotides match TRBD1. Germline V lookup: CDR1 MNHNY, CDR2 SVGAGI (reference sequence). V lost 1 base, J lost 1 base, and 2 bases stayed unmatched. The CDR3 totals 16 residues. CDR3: CASSYLTGGSGNTIYF. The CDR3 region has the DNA TGTGCCAGCAGTTACTTGACAGGGGGATCTGGAAACACCATATATTTT.

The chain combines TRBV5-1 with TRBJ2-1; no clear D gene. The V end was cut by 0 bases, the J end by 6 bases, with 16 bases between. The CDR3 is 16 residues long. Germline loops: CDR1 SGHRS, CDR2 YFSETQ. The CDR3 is CASSLEVQAAINEQFF. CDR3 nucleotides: TGCGCCAGCAGCTTGGAGGTGCAGGCTGCCATCAATGAGCAGTTCTTC. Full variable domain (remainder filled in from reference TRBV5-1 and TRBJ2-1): KAGVTQTPRYLIKTRGQQVTLSCSPISGHRSVSWYQQTPGQGLQFLFEYFSETQRNKGNFPGRFSGRQFSNSRSEMNVSTLELGDSALYLCASSLEVQAAINEQFFGPGTRLTVL.

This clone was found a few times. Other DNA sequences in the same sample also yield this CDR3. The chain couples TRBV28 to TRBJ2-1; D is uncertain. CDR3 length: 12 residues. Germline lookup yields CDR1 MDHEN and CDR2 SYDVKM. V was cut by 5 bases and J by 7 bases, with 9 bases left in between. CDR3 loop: CASSPAGNEQFF. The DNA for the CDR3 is TGTGCCAGCAGTCCCGCCGGTAATGAGCAGTTCTTC.

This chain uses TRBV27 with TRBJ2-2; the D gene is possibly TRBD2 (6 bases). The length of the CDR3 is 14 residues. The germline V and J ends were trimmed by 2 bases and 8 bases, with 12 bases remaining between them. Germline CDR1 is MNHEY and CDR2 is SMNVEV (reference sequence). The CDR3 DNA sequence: TGTGCCAGCAGTTTAGGGACTCCGAATGGGGAGCTGTTTTTT. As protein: CASSLGTPNGELFF.

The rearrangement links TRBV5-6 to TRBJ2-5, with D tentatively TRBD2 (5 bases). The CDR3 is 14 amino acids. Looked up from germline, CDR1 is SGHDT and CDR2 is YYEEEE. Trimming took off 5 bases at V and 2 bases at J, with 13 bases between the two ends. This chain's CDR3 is CASSSQLGQETQYF. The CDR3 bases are TGTGCCAGCAGTTCGCAACTAGGTCAAGAGACCCAGTACTTC.

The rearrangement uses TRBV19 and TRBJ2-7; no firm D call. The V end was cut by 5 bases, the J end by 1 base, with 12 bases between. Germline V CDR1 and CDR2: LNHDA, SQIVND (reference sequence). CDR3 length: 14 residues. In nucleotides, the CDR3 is TGTGCCAGTAGTTTAGGTGGGGATTCCTACGAGCAGTACTTC. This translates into CASSLGGDSYEQYF.

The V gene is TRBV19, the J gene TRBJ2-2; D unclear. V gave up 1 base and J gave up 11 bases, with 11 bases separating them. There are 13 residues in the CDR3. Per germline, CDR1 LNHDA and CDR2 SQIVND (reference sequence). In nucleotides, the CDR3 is TGTGCCAGTAGTATAGCCCGCAGGTCCGAGCTGTTTTTT. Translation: CASSIARRSELFF.

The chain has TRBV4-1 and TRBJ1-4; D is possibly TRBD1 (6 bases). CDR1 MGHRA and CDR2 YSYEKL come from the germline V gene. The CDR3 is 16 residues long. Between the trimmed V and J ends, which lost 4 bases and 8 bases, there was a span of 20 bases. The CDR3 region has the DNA TGCGCCAGCAGCCCGGTCACAGGGAAGAGTCGCGAAAAACTGTTTTTT. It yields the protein CASSPVTGKSREKLFF.

The CDR3 DNA sequence: TGTGCCAGCAGTTACTCGGGGGGCTTCACAGATACGCAGTATTTT. It encodes CASSYSGGFTDTQYF. The chain uses TRBV6-6 and TRBJ2-3; D tentatively fits TRBD1 or TRBD2 (6 bases each). The CDR3 is made up of 15 amino acids. V lost 0 bases and J lost 2, with 9 bases in between. CDR1 and CDR2 from the germline V gene are MNHNY and SVGAGI (reference sequence).

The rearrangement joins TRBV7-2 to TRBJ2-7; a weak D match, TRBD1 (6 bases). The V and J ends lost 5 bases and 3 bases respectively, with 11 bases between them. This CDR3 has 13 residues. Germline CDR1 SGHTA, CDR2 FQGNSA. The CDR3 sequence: CASSVAGVYEQYF. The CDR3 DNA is TGTGCCAGCAGCGTCGCAGGGGTCTACGAGCAGTACTTC.

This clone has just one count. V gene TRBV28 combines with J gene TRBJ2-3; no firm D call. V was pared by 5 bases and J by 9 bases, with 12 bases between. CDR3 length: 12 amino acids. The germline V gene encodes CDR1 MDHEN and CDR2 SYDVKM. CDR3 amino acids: CASSHPGQTQYF. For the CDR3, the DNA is TGTGCCAGCAGTCACCCGGGCCAGACGCAGTATTTT.

The CDR3 nucleotides read TGTGCCAGCAGCTCGAAACGGGACAACCTCTACGAGCAGTACTTC. Translation: CASSSKRDNLYEQYF. The rearrangement links TRBV5-6 to TRBJ2-7; the D gene is possibly TRBD1 (6 bases). The germline V gene encodes CDR1 SGHDT and CDR2 YYEEEE. V lost 3 bases and J lost 3, with 16 bases in between. The length of the CDR3 is 15 residues. Complete variable domain (other parts from reference TRBV5-6 and TRBJ2-7): DAGVTQSPTHLIKTRGQQVTLRCSPKSGHDTVSWYQQALGQGPQFIFQYYEEEERQRGNFPDRFSGHQFPNYSSELNVNALLLGDSALYLCASSSKRDNLYEQYFGPGTRLTVT.

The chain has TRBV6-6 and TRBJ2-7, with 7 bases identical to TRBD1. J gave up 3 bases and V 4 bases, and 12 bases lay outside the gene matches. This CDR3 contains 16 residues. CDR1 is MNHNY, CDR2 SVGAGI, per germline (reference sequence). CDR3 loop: CASSFSIQGVSYEQYF. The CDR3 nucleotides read TGTGCCAGCAGTTTTAGTATTCAGGGGGTAAGCTACGAGCAGTACTTC.

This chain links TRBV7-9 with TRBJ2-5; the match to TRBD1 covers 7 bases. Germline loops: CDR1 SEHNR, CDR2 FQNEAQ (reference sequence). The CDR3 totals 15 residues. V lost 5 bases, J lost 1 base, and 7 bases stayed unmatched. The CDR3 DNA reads TGTGCCAGCAGCCACAGACAGGGCCTCCAAGAGACCCAGTACTTC. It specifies CASSHRQGLQETQYF.

CDR3 region: CASSPRDRGSYEQYF. CDR3 coding DNA: TGCGCCAGCAGCCCGCGGGACAGGGGCTCCTACGAGCAGTACTTC. The V gene is TRBV4-1, the J gene TRBJ2-7; 10 nucleotides align to TRBD1. Trimming took 4 bases from V and 0 from J; bases not matched to a gene: 3. Germline loops: CDR1 MGHRA, CDR2 YSYEKL. This CDR3 comprises 15 residues.

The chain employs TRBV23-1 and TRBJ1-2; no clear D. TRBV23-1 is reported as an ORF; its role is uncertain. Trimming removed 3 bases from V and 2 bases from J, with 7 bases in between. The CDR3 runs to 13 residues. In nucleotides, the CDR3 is TGCGCCAGCAGTCACCCGGACAACTATGGCTACACCTTC. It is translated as CASSHPDNYGYTF.

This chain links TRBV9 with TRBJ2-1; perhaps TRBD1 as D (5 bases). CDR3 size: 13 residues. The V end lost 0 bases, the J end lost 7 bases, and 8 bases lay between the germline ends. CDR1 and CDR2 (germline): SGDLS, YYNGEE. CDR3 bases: TGTGCCAGCAGCGTAGAAGGGGATAATGAGCAGTTCTTC. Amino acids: CASSVEGDNEQFF.

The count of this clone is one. The CDR3 DNA is TGTGCCAGCAGCGTAGCGGGAGGGCCTGCCTACGAGCAGTACTTC. This codes for CASSVAGGPAYEQYF. The chain uses TRBV9 and TRBJ2-7, with 8 bases lining up with TRBD2. This CDR3 has 15 amino acids. Germline V CDR1 and CDR2: SGDLS, YYNGEE. V lost 0 bases and J lost 2; bases outside the gene matches: 4.